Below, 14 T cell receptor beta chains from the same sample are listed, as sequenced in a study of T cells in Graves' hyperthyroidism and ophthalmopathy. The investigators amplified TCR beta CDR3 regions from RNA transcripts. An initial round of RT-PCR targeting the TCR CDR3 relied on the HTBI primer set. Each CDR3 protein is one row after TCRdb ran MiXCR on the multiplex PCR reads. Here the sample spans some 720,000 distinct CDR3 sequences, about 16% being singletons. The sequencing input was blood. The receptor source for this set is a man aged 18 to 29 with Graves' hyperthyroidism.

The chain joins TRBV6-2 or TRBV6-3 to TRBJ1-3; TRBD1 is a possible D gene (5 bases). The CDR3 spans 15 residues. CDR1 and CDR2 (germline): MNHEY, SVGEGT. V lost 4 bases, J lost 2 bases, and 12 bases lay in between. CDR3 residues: CASSSLGGAGNTIYF. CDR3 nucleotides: TGTGCCAGCAGTTCCCTGGGGGGGGCTGGAAACACCATATATTTT.

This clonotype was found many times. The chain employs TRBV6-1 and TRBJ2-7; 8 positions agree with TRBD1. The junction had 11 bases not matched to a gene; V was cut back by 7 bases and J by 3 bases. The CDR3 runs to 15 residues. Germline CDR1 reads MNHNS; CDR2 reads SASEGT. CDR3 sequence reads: CASTLQDRVDYEQYF. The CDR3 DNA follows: TGTGCCAGCACCCTCCAGGACAGGGTAGACTACGAGCAGTACTTC.

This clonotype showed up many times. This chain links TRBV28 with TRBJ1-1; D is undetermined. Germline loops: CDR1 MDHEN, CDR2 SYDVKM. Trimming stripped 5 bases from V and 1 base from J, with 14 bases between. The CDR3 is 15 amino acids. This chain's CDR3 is CASSQYPPPNTEAFF. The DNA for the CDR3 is TGTGCCAGCAGTCAATATCCCCCTCCGAACACTGAAGCTTTCTTT.

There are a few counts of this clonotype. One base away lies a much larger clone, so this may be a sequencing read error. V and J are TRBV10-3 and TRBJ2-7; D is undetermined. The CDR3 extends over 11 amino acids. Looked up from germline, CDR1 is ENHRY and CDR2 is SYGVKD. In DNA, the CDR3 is TGTGCCATCAGTGAGACCTACGGGCAGTACTTC. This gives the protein CAISETYGQYF.

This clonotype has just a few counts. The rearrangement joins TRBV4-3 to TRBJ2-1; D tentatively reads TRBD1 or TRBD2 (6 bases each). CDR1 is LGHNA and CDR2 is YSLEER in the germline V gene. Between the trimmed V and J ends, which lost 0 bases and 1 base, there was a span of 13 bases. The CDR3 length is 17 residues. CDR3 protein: CASSQDWGAGSYNEQFF. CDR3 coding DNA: TGCGCCAGCAGCCAAGATTGGGGGGCTGGATCCTACAATGAGCAGTTCTTC.

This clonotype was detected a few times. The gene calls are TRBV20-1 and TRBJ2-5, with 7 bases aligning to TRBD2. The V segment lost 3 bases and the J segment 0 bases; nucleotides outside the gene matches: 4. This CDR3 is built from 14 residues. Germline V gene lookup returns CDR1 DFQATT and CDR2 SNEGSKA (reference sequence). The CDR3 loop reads CSASEGLYQETQYF. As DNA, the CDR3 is TGCAGTGCTAGTGAGGGACTATACCAAGAGACCCAGTACTTC.

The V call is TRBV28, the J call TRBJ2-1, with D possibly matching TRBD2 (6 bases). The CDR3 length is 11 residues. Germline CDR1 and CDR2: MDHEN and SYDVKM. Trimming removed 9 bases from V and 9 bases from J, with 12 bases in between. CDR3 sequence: CASRTITEQFF. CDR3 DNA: TGTGCCAGTCGGACTATCACTGAGCAGTTCTTC. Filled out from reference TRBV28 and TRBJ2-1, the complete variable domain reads DVKVTQSSRYLVKRTGEKVFLECVQDMDHENMFWYRQDPGLGLRLIYFSYDVKMKEKGDIPEGYSVSREKKERFSLILESASTNQTSMYLCASRTITEQFFGPGTRLTVL.

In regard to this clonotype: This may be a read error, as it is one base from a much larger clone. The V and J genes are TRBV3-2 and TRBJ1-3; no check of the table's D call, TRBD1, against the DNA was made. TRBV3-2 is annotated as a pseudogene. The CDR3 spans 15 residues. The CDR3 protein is CASSQEGGSGNTIYF. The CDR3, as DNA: TGTGCCAGCAGCCAAGAGGGGGGCTCTGGAAACACCATATATTTT.

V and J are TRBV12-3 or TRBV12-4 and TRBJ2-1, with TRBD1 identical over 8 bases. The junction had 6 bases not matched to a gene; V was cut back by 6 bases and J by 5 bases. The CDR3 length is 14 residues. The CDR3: CASRSGQENNEQFF. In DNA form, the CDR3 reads TGTGCCAGCAGATCGGGACAGGAAAACAATGAGCAGTTCTTC.

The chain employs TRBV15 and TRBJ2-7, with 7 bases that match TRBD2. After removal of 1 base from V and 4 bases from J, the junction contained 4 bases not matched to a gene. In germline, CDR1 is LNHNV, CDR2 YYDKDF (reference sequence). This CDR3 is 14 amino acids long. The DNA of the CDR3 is TGTGCCACCAGCAGAGTAGGCGGGAGATACGAGCAGTACTTC. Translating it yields CATSRVGGRYEQYF.

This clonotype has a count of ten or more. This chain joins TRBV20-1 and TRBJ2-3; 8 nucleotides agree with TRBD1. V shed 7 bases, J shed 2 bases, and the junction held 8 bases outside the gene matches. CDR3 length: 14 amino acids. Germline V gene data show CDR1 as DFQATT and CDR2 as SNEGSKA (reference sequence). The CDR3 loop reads CSVTGQGITDTQYF. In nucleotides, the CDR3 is TGCAGTGTTACTGGACAGGGAATCACAGATACGCAGTATTTT.

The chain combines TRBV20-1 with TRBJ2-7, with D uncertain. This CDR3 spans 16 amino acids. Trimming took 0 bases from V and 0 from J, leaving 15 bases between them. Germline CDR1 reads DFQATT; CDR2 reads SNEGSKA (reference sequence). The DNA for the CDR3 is TGCAGTGCTAGAGATGAAGTGGCGGAGAGCTCCTACGAGCAGTACTTC. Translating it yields CSARDEVAESSYEQYF.

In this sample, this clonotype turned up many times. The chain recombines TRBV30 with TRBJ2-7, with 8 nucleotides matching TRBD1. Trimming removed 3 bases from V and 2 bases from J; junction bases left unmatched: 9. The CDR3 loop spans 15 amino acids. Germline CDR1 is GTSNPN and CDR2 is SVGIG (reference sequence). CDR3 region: CAWSEATGDPYEQYF. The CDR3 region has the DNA TGTGCCTGGAGCGAAGCGACAGGGGACCCCTACGAGCAGTACTTC. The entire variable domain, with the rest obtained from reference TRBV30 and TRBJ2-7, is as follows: SQTIHQWPATLVQPVGSPLSLECTVEGTSNPNLYWYRQAAGRGLQLLFYSVGIGQISSEVPQNLSASRPQDRQFILSSKKLLLSDSGFYLCAWSEATGDPYEQYFGPGTRLTVT.

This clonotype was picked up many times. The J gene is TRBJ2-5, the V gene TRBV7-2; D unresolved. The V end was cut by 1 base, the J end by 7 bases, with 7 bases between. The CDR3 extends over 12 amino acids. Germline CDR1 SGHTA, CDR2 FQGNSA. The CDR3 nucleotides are TGTGCCAGCAGCTTAGAAGGCAGGACCCAGTACTTC. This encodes CASSLEGRTQYF.